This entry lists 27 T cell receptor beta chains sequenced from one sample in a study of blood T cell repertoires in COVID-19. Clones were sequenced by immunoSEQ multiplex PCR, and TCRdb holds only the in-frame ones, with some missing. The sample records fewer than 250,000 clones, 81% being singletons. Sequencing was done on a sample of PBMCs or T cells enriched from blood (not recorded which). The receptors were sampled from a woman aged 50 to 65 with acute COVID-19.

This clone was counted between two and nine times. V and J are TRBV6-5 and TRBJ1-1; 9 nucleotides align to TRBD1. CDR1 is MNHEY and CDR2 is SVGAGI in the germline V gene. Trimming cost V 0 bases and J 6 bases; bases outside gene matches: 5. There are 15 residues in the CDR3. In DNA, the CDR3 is TGTGCCAGCAGTTACTCGGGGACAGGGAAACCTGAAGCTTTCTTT. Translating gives CASSYSGTGKPEAFF.

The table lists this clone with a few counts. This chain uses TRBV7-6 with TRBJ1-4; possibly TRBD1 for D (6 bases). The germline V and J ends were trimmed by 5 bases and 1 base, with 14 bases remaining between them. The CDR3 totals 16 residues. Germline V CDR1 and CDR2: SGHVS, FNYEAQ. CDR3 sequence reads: CASSIATGQTNEKLFF. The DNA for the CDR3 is TGTGCCAGCAGCATCGCCACAGGGCAAACTAATGAAAAACTGTTTTTT.

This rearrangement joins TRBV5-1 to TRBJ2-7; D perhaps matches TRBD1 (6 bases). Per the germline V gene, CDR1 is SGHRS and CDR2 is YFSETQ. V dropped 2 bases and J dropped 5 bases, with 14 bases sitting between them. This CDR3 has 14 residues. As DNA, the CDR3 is TGCGCCAGCAGCTTTACAGCAGGGGCCCACGAGCAGTACTTC. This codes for CASSFTAGAHEQYF. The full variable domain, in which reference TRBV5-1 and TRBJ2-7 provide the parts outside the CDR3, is KAGVTQTPRYLIKTRGQQVTLSCSPISGHRSVSWYQQTPGQGLQFLFEYFSETQRNKGNFPGRFSGRQFSNSRSEMNVSTLELGDSALYLCASSFTAGAHEQYFGPGTRLTVT.

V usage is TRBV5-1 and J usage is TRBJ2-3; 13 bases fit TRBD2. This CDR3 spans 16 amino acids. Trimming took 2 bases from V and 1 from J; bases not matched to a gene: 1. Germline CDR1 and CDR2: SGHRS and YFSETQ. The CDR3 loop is CASSLGLAGGTDTQYF. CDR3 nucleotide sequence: TGCGCCAGCAGCTTAGGACTAGCGGGGGGCACAGATACGCAGTATTTT.

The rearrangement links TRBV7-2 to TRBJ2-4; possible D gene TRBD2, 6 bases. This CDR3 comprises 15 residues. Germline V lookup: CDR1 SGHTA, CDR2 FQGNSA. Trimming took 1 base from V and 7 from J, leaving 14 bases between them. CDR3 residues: CASSLENSGRNIQYF. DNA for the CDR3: TGTGCCAGCAGCTTAGAAAACTCGGGGAGGAACATTCAGTACTTC.

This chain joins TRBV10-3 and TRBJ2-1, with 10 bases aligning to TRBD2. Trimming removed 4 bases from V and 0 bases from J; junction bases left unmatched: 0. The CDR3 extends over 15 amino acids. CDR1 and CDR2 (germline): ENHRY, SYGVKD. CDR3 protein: CAISASGGSYNEQFF. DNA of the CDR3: TGTGCCATCAGTGCTAGCGGGGGCTCCTACAATGAGCAGTTCTTC.

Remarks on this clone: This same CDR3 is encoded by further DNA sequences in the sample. The CDR3 region has the DNA TGTGCCAGCTCACCGGGAACAGGGAATGAAAAACTGTTTTTT. The encoded protein is CASSPGTGNEKLFF. This chain joins TRBV18 and TRBJ1-4, with TRBD1 as a possible D gene (6 bases). Trimming shortened V by 3 bases and J by 5 bases, and 10 bases separated the two germline ends. The CDR3 length is 14 residues. Germline loops: CDR1 KGHSH, CDR2 LQKENI.

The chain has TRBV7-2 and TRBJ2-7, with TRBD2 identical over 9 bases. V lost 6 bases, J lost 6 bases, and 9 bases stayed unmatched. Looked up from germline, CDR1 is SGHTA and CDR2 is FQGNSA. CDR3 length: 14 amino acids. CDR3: CASRTGLALGEQYF. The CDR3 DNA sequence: TGTGCCAGCAGAACGGGACTAGCTTTGGGCGAGCAGTACTTC.

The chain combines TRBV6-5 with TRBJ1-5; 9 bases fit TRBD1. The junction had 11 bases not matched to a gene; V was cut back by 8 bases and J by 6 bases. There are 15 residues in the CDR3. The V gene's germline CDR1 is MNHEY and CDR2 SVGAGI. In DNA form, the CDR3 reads TGTGCCAGCTTTAGAGGGACAGGGCGATTTCAGCCCCAGCATTTT. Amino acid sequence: CASFRGTGRFQPQHF.

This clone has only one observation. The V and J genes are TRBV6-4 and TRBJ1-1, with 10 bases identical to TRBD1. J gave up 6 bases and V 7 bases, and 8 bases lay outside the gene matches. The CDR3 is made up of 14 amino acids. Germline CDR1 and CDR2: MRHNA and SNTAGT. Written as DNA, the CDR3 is TGTGCCAGCAAGGAGACAGGGGGCGCAGCTGAAGCTTTCTTT. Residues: CASKETGGAAEAFF.

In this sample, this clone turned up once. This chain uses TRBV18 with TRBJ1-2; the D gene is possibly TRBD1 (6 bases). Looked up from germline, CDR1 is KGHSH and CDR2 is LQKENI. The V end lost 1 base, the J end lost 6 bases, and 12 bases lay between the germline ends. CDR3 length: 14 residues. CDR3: CASSPQGQRNGYTF. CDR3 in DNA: TGTGCCAGCTCACCACAGGGACAAAGAAATGGCTACACCTTC.

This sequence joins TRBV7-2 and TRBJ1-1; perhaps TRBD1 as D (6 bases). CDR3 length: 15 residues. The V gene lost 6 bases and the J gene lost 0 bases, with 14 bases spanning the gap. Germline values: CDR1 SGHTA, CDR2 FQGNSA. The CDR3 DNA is TGTGCCAGCAGGTTCGTAGGACAGTTGAACACTGAAGCTTTCTTT. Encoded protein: CASRFVGQLNTEAFF.

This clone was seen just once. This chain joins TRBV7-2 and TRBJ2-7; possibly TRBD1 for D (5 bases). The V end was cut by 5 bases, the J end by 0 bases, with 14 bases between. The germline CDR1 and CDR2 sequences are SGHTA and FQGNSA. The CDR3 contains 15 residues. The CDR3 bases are TGTGCCAGCAGCCCAGGGATGGCCGGCTCCTACGAGCAGTACTTC. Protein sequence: CASSPGMAGSYEQYF.

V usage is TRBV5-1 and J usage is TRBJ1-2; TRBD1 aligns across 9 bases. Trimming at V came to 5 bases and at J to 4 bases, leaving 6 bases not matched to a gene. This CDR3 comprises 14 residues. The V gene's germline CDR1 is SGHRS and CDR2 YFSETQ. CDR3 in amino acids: CASSPGTGLYGYTF. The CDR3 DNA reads TGCGCCAGCAGTCCCGGGACAGGGCTCTATGGCTACACCTTC. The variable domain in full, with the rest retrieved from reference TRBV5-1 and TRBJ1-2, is KAGVTQTPRYLIKTRGQQVTLSCSPISGHRSVSWYQQTPGQGLQFLFEYFSETQRNKGNFPGRFSGRQFSNSRSEMNVSTLELGDSALYLCASSPGTGLYGYTFGSGTRLTVV.

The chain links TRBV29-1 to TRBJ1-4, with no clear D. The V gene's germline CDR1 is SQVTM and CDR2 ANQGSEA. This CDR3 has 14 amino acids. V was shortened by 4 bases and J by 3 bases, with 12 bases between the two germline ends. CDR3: CSVVLWESNEKLFF. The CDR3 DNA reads TGCAGCGTTGTATTGTGGGAGTCTAATGAAAAACTGTTTTTT.

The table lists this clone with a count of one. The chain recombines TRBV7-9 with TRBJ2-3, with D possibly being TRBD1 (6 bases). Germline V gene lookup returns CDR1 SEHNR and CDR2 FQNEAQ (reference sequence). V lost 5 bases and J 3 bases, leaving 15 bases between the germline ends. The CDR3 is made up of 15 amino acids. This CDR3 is CASSPIGTSTDTQYF. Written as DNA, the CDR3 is TGTGCCAGCAGCCCAATCGGGACATCGACAGATACGCAGTATTTT.

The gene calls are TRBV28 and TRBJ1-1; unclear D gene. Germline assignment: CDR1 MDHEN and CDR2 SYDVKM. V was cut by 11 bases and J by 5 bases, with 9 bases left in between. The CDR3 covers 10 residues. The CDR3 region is CAAGGTEAFF. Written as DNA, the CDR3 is TGTGCCGCAGGTGGGACTGAAGCTTTCTTT. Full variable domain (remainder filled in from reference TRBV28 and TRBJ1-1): DVKVTQSSRYLVKRTGEKVFLECVQDMDHENMFWYRQDPGLGLRLIYFSYDVKMKEKGDIPEGYSVSREKKERFSLILESASTNQTSMYLCAAGGTEAFFGQGTRLTVV.

This chain's CDR3 is CASSPAGTGELFF. Here the CDR3 DNA reads TGTGCCAGCTCACCGGCGGGGACCGGGGAGCTGTTTTTT. This rearrangement joins TRBV18 to TRBJ2-2; D is possibly TRBD2 (6 bases). This CDR3 region has 13 residues. Between the trimmed V and J ends, which lost 3 bases and 5 bases, there was a span of 7 bases. From germline, CDR1 is KGHSH and CDR2 LQKENI.

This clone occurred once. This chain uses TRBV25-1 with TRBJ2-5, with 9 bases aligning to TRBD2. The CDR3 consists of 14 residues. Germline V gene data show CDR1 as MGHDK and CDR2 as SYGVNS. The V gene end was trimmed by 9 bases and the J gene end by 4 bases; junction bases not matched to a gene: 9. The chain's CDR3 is CASSSGSVVETQYF. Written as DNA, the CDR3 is TGTGCCAGTAGTAGCGGGAGTGTGGTAGAGACCCAGTACTTC.

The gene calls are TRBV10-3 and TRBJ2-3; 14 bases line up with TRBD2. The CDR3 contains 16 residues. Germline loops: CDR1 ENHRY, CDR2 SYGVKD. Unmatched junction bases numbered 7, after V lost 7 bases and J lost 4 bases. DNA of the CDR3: TGTGCCATCACTACGACTAGCGGGGGGGCAGCAGATACGCAGTATTTT. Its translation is CAITTTSGGAADTQYF.

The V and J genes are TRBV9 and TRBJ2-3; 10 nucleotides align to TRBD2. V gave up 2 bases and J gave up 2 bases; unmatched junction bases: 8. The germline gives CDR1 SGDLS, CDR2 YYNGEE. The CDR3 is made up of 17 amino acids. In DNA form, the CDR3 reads TGTGCCAGCAGCGTCTTGTCTAGCGGGGGATTCACAGATACGCAGTATTTT. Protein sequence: CASSVLSSGGFTDTQYF. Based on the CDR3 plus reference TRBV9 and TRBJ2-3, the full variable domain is DSGVTQTPKHLITATGQRVTLRCSPRSGDLSVYWYQQSLDQGLQFLIQYYNGEERAKGNILERFSAQQFPDLHSELNLSSLELGDSALYFCASSVLSSGGFTDTQYFGPGTRLTVL.

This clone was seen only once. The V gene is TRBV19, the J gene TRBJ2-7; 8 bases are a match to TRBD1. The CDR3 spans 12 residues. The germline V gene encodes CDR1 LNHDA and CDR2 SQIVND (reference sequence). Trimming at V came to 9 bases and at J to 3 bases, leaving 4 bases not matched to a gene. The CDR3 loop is CASGQGYYEQYF. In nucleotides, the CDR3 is TGTGCCAGCGGACAGGGTTACTACGAGCAGTACTTC.

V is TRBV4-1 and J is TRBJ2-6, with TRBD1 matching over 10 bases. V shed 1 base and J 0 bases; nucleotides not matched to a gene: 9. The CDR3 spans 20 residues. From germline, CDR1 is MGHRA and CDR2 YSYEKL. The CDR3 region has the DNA TGCGCCAGCAGCCAAGGTCGGGACAGGGGAGGGGGCTCTGGGGCCAACGTCCTGACTTTC. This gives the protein CASSQGRDRGGGSGANVLTF.

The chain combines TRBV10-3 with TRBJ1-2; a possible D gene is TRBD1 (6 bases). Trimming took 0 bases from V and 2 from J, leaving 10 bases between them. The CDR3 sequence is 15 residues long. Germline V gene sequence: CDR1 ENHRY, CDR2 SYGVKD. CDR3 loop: CAISESRGRNYGYTF. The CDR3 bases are TGTGCCATCAGTGAGTCCAGGGGCCGAAACTATGGCTACACCTTC.

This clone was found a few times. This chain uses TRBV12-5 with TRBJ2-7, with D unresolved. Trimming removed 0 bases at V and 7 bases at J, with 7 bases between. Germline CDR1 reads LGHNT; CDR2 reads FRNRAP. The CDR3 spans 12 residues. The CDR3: CASGLVIQEQYF. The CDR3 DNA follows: TGTGCTAGTGGTTTGGTAATCCAGGAGCAGTACTTC.

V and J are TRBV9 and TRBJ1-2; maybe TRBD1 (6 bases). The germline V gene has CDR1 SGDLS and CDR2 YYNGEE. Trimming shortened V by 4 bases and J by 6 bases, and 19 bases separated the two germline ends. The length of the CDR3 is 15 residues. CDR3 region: CASSSRQAPGDGYTF. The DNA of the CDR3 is TGTGCCAGCAGCTCTCGACAGGCACCAGGGGATGGCTACACCTTC.

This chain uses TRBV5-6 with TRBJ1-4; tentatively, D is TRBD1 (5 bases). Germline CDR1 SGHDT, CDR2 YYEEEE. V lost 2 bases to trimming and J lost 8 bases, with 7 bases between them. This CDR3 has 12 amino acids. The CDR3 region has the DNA TGTGCCAGCAGCTTCCGACAGGAAAAACTGTTTTTT. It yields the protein CASSFRQEKLFF. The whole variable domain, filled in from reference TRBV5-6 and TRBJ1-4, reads DAGVTQSPTHLIKTRGQQVTLRCSPKSGHDTVSWYQQALGQGPQFIFQYYEEEERQRGNFPDRFSGHQFPNYSSELNVNALLLGDSALYLCASSFRQEKLFFGSGTQLSVL.